The present T cell receptor beta chain was sequenced within a study of blood T cell repertoires in COVID-19. Germline CDR1 is LNHDA and CDR2 is SQIVND (reference sequence). The CDR3 has 17 residues. The trim removed 4 bases at V and 2 bases at J, leaving 7 bases unmatched. This clone was seen a handful of times. Method: immunoSEQ multiplex PCR; TCRdb's copy keeps in-frame clones and lacks some. The top ten hold 7% of the sample, which has approximately 160,000 clones, about 88% seen once. The sequencing input was PBMCs or T cells enriched from blood (not recorded which). The rearrangement joins TRBV19 to TRBJ2-3; 12 bases align to TRBD2. This TCR was recovered from a woman aged 45 to 65 who had recovered from COVID-19. The CDR3 loop reads CASSKGLAGGFTDTQYF. Written as DNA, the CDR3 is TGTGCCAGTAGTAAGGGACTAGCGGGCGGTTTCACAGATACGCAGTATTTT.